This passage covers 22 T cell receptor beta chains from one sample sequenced in a study of T cell changes during pregnancy in multiple sclerosis. The assay was immunoSEQ multiplex PCR, and TCRdb's table has in-frame clones only and misses some. The repertoire holds around 29,000 clones, with roughly 84% as singletons. The input for sequencing was CD8+ T cells from peripheral blood mononuclear cells, taken after pregnancy. Every receptor here comes from a female donor with multiple sclerosis, enrolled in a pregnancy study.

The CDR3 spells CASSLAGGAYNSPLHF. For the CDR3, the DNA is TGTGCCAGCTCGTTGGCAGGGGGCGCCTATAATTCACCCCTCCACTTT. This sequence joins TRBV2 and TRBJ1-6; 8 positions agree with TRBD1. This CDR3 has 16 amino acids. Germline V gene data show CDR1 as SNHLY and CDR2 as FYNNEI. Trimming cost V 8 bases and J 2 bases; bases outside gene matches: 8.

The genes are TRBV10-3 and TRBJ1-2; D is unresolved. The CDR3 totals 10 residues. Germline loops: CDR1 ENHRY, CDR2 SYGVKD. Between the trimmed V and J ends, which lost 7 bases and 8 bases, there was a span of 8 bases. CDR3 nucleotide sequence: TGTGCCATCAAGGAGGACGGCTACACCTTC. This gives the protein CAIKEDGYTF.

This clone was counted a few times. The V and J genes are TRBV19 and TRBJ1-6; 7 bases are shared with TRBD1. Germline CDR1 is LNHDA and CDR2 is SQIVND (reference sequence). The CDR3 spans 14 residues. With V trimmed by 5 bases and J by 13 bases, 11 bases remained unmatched. CDR3 region: CASSAGQAVGPLHF. The DNA for the CDR3 is TGTGCCAGTAGTGCCGGACAGGCCGTCGGGCCCCTCCACTTT.

V is TRBV10-2 and J is TRBJ1-1; TRBD1 might be the D (6 bases). Trimming took off 5 bases at V and 4 bases at J, with 11 bases between the two ends. Germline V lookup: CDR1 WSHSY, CDR2 SAAADI. The CDR3 runs 13 residues. The CDR3 loop is CASSSLGATEAFF. The CDR3 coding sequence is TGCGCCAGCAGTAGTCTGGGGGCCACTGAAGCTTTCTTT.

This rearrangement joins TRBV2 to TRBJ2-7; D gene uncertain. V was cut by 3 bases and J by 3 bases, with 9 bases left in between. Germline V gives CDR1 SNHLY, CDR2 FYNNEI. The CDR3 is 13 residues long. The CDR3 reads CASSEGRYYEQYF. CDR3 coding DNA: TGTGCCAGCAGTGAGGGCAGGTACTACGAGCAGTACTTC.

This chain joins TRBV11-2 and TRBJ2-1; TRBD2 agrees at 7 bases. This CDR3 is built from 15 residues. The V gene end was trimmed by 0 bases and the J gene end by 9 bases; junction bases not matched to a gene: 8. In germline, CDR1 is SGHAT, CDR2 FQNNGV. The CDR3 is CASSLDEWGGGEQFF. DNA for the CDR3: TGTGCCAGCAGCTTAGACGAGTGGGGCGGGGGTGAGCAGTTCTTC.

The sample holds a few counts of this clone. The chain joins TRBV5-6 to TRBJ2-5, with TRBD1 identical over 7 bases. Germline V gene data show CDR1 as SGHDT and CDR2 as YYEEEE. The CDR3 is 17 amino acids. V shed 3 bases and J 1 base; nucleotides not matched to a gene: 12. The CDR3 DNA sequence: TGTGCCAGCAGCTATACCATGACAGGGCAGGTCCAAGAGACCCAGTACTTC. It is translated as CASSYTMTGQVQETQYF.

This clone occurred once. One base away lies a much larger clone, so this may be a sequencing read error. The chain joins TRBV6-1 to TRBJ2-2; 12 bases fit TRBD2. The V gene's germline CDR1 is MNHNS and CDR2 SASEGT. Trimming cost V 2 bases and J 6 bases; bases outside gene matches: 1. This CDR3 spans 15 amino acids. DNA for the CDR3: TGTGCCAGCAGTGAACTAGCGGGGGGGCCCGGGGAGCTGTTTTTT. Its protein product is CASSELAGGPGELFF.

The DNA for the CDR3 is TGTGCCAGCAGCCGAACTAGGCGAGAACACCCCTATAGCACAGATACGCAGTATTTT. Amino acids: CASSRTRREHPYSTDTQYF. The chain combines TRBV4-2 with TRBJ2-3; D perhaps matches TRBD2 (5 bases). The CDR3 sequence is 19 residues long. The V end lost 4 bases, the J end lost 0 bases, and 23 bases lay between the germline ends. Germline CDR1 LGHNA, CDR2 YNFKEQ.

This clone was observed a single time. The chain has TRBV10-1 and TRBJ1-1; the D is unclear. Germline CDR1 and CDR2: WNHNN and SYGVQD (reference sequence). V gave up 4 bases and J gave up 1 base, with 7 bases separating them. The CDR3 has 13 residues. The CDR3 sequence is CASSVSENTEAFF. The CDR3 DNA sequence: TGCGCCAGCAGTGTGAGTGAGAACACTGAAGCTTTCTTT.

The table lists this clone with a few counts. The chain employs TRBV4-1 and TRBJ2-3, with 10 bases identical to TRBD2. This CDR3 comprises 15 residues. Trimming at V came to 2 bases and at J to 3 bases, leaving 2 bases not matched to a gene. CDR1 is MGHRA, CDR2 YSYEKL, per germline. The CDR3 DNA sequence: TGCGCCAGCAGCCAACTAGCGGGGGAGACAGATACGCAGTATTTT. Protein: CASSQLAGETDTQYF.

The chain joins TRBV6-5 to TRBJ2-5; the match to TRBD1 covers 8 bases. CDR1 is MNHEY, CDR2 SVGAGI, per germline. J gave up 5 bases and V 5 bases, and 10 bases lay outside the gene matches. The CDR3 sequence is 15 residues long. The CDR3 sequence: CASSPDRGEWETQYF. The CDR3 nucleotides are TGTGCCAGCAGTCCTGACAGGGGAGAATGGGAGACCCAGTACTTC.

In DNA form, the CDR3 reads TGTGCCAGCAGTGAATGGGCGACAAACACCGGGGAGCTGTTTTTT. Translated: CASSEWATNTGELFF. The chain links TRBV25-1 to TRBJ2-2, with unresolved D. V was trimmed by 1 base and J by 2 bases, leaving 8 bases between them. Germline assignment: CDR1 MGHDK and CDR2 SYGVNS. The CDR3 has 15 residues. Complete variable domain (other parts from reference TRBV25-1 and TRBJ2-2): EADIYQTPRYLVIGTGKKITLECSQTMGHDKMYWYQQDPGMELHLIHYSYGVNSTEKGDLSSESTVSRIRTEHFPLTLESARPSHTSQYLCASSEWATNTGELFFGEGSRLTVL.

The V call is TRBV6-1, the J call TRBJ2-1; tentative D call: TRBD2 (5 bases). Trimming took off 4 bases at V and 0 bases at J, with 13 bases between the two ends. The germline gives CDR1 MNHNS, CDR2 SASEGT. The CDR3 covers 16 residues. CDR3 sequence reads: CASSAFSGNSYNEQFF. CDR3 bases: TGTGCCAGCAGTGCATTTTCGGGGAACTCCTACAATGAGCAGTTCTTC.

The chain combines TRBV5-1 with TRBJ2-7, with D possibly TRBD2 on 7 matching bases. V was pared by 5 bases and J by 1 base, with 13 bases between. The V gene's germline CDR1 is SGHRS and CDR2 YFSETQ. The CDR3 covers 14 residues. CDR3 coding DNA: TGCGCCAGCAGTCCAAGGGGGGGATCCTACGAGCAGTACTTC. This sequence encodes CASSPRGGSYEQYF.

The V and J genes are TRBV28 and TRBJ1-6; D ambiguous. Per germline, CDR1 MDHEN and CDR2 SYDVKM. The CDR3 is 11 amino acids. V lost 6 bases and J lost 18, with 15 bases in between. CDR3 sequence (DNA): TGTGCCAGCAGCCCAACAACCACCCCCCACTTT. It is translated as CASSPTTTPHF.

This chain uses TRBV5-6 with TRBJ2-7; D remains unclear. This CDR3 region has 12 residues. The ends were cut back, 0 bases at V and 4 bases at J, with 5 bases in the middle. Germline V lookup: CDR1 SGHDT, CDR2 YYEEEE. The CDR3 DNA is TGTGCCAGCAGCTTGGCCGAGTACGAGCAGTACTTC. Amino acids: CASSLAEYEQYF. Full variable domain (remainder filled in from reference TRBV5-6 and TRBJ2-7): DAGVTQSPTHLIKTRGQQVTLRCSPKSGHDTVSWYQQALGQGPQFIFQYYEEEERQRGNFPDRFSGHQFPNYSSELNVNALLLGDSALYLCASSLAEYEQYFGPGTRLTVT.

Notes on this clone: At one of its ends the junction is not consistent with the germline gene, which may arise from a read error. The chain couples TRBV27 to TRBJ1-2; D call uncertain. Germline V gene lookup returns CDR1 MNHEY and CDR2 SMNVEV (reference sequence). CDR3 length equals 13 residues. This CDR3 reads CASSLSPNYGYTF. CDR3 DNA: TGTGCCAGCAGTCTATCCCCGAACTATGGCTACACCTTC.

This rearrangement joins TRBV4-2 to TRBJ2-7, with 9 bases lining up with TRBD1. J was trimmed by 5 bases and V by 0 bases; bases with no gene match: 5. In germline, CDR1 is LGHNA, CDR2 YNFKEQ. The length of the CDR3 is 15 residues. The CDR3, as DNA: TGTGCCAGCAGCCAAGAGACAGGGGGGCCACACGAGCAGTACTTC. Translating gives CASSQETGGPHEQYF.

The gene calls are TRBV28 and TRBJ1-2; 7 bases match TRBD1. Germline loops: CDR1 MDHEN, CDR2 SYDVKM. The CDR3 contains 16 residues. Trimming cost V 6 bases and J 4 bases; bases outside gene matches: 14. The CDR3 region is CASRSRTGANFYGYTF. CDR3 coding DNA: TGTGCCAGCAGATCCAGAACAGGGGCCAATTTCTATGGCTACACCTTC.

The genes are TRBV6-1 and TRBJ2-3, with TRBD2 as a possible D gene (5 bases). This CDR3 contains 16 residues. Germline CDR1 and CDR2: MNHNS and SASEGT. V was trimmed by 2 bases and J by 1 base, leaving 13 bases between them. The DNA for the CDR3 is TGTGCCAGCAGTGAACCCGCAGCGGCGGGCACAGATACGCAGTATTTT. Translation gives CASSEPAAAGTDTQYF.

This clone was seen once. The junction shows a germline mismatch at one end, possibly a read error. J is TRBJ2-1 and V is TRBV10-2; D not resolved. This CDR3 contains 10 residues. CDR1 WSHSY and CDR2 SAAADI come from the germline V gene. CDR3 amino acids: CASGPEFRIF. The CDR3 DNA is TGCGCCAGCGGGCCCGAGTTCAGAATCTTC.